The clone carrying this TCR beta chain was seen repeatedly, ten times or more. TCRdb itself ran the 5' RACE reads through MiXCR, one entry per CDR3 protein. This table has under 350,000 distinct CDR3 sequences, nearly 9.5% appearing once. This record belongs to a study of identical twins. This CDR3 region has 16 residues. The V end lost 5 bases, the J end lost 0 bases, and 14 bases lay between the germline ends. A further study also used this sample, focusing on yellow fever vaccine responses in identical twins.

Sequencing used CD8+ T cells sorted from blood. This TCR came from a woman between 18 and 29 years old in good health. V is TRBV12-3 or TRBV12-4 and J is TRBJ2-4, with D unresolved. The CDR3, as DNA: TGTGCCAGCAGTCCGGACGGTGGGGAAGCCAAAAACATTCAGTACTTC. Residues: CASSPDGGEAKNIQYF.